The 18 T cell receptor beta chains below come from one sample, sequenced in a study of cytomegalovirus exposure and HLA in healthy donors. The PCR ran on 60 Vbeta and 13 Jbeta primers. Sequenced by immunoSEQ multiplex PCR; TCRdb stores in-frame clones only, minus some. Here the sample spans some 90,000 clones, approximately 79% being singletons. The sequencing input was PBMCs. All receptors derive from a female donor in good health and CMV-seronegative.

This sequence joins TRBV28 and TRBJ1-2, with 9 positions matching TRBD1. The trim removed 4 bases at V and 6 bases at J, leaving 9 bases unmatched. CDR1 and CDR2 from the germline V gene are MDHEN and SYDVKM. The CDR3 runs 15 residues. The CDR3 nucleotides read TGTGCCAGCAGTTCCAGCGGGACAGGGCTAAATGGCTACACCTTC. The encoded protein is CASSSSGTGLNGYTF.

The genes are TRBV18 and TRBJ1-5; the D is unclear. The V end lost 3 bases, the J end lost 3 bases, and 6 bases lay between the germline ends. Germline lookup yields CDR1 KGHSH and CDR2 LQKENI. The CDR3 is 13 amino acids. CDR3 coding DNA: TGTGCCAGCTCACCCGGGTCCAATCAGCCCCAGCATTTT. Translation gives CASSPGSNQPQHF.

This clone showed up just a few times. The chain links TRBV4-1 to TRBJ1-2, with D unclear. The ends were cut back, 1 base at V and 6 bases at J, with 12 bases in the middle. CDR3 length equals 14 residues. CDR1 and CDR2 (germline): MGHRA, YSYEKL. The CDR3 spells CASSQVPDLDGYTF. Written as DNA, the CDR3 is TGCGCCAGCAGCCAAGTCCCCGACCTAGATGGCTACACCTTC.

The chain recombines TRBV7-6 with TRBJ2-5; D not certain. The J call may be mistaken, given a closer DNA end match to TRBJ2-7. The CDR3 extends over 15 amino acids. The germline gives CDR1 SGHVS, CDR2 FNYEAQ. The CDR3 sequence: CASSLETGTRSEQYF. DNA for the CDR3: TGTGCCAGCAGCTTAGAGACTGGAACGAGAAGCGAGCAGTACTTC.

The genes are TRBV6-5 and TRBJ2-1; 11 bases are shared with TRBD2. The CDR3 sequence is 14 residues long. With V trimmed by 2 bases and J by 7 bases, 1 base remained unmatched. The V gene's germline CDR1 is MNHEY and CDR2 SVGAGI. CDR3 DNA: TGTGCCAGCAGTTACACTAGCGGGAGTAATGAGCAGTTCTTC. Residues: CASSYTSGSNEQFF.

The chain combines TRBV18 with TRBJ1-1; tentative D call: TRBD1 (6 bases). Germline CDR1 and CDR2: KGHSH and LQKENI. The ends were cut back, 5 bases at V and 5 bases at J, with 21 bases in the middle. The CDR3 is made up of 16 amino acids. This chain's CDR3 is CASSTTSTGKGTEAFF. For the CDR3, the DNA is TGTGCCAGCTCAACCACGTCGACAGGAAAGGGAACTGAAGCTTTCTTT.

The chain is built from TRBV28 and TRBJ1-2; D is possibly TRBD1 (5 bases). From germline, CDR1 is MDHEN and CDR2 SYDVKM. The CDR3 spans 13 residues. Trimming left V 3 bases short and J 1 base short, with 6 bases between. CDR3 loop: CASSLQGNYGYTF. CDR3 nucleotide sequence: TGTGCCAGCAGTTTGCAGGGTAACTATGGCTACACCTTC.

The chain combines TRBV7-3 with TRBJ1-1, with TRBD1 as a possible D gene (6 bases). Trimming pared 6 bases from V and 0 bases from J, leaving 11 bases between. CDR1 is SGHTA, CDR2 FQGTGA, per germline. This CDR3 spans 14 amino acids. CDR3 residues: CASSPGQMNTEAFF. In DNA form, the CDR3 reads TGTGCCAGCAGTCCCGGACAGATGAACACTGAAGCTTTCTTT.

This chain joins TRBV5-1 and TRBJ1-4, with D possibly matching TRBD1 (6 bases). Germline CDR1 and CDR2: SGHRS and YFSETQ. The germline V and J ends were trimmed by 3 bases and 12 bases, with 12 bases remaining between them. This CDR3 is 12 amino acids long. The CDR3 DNA reads as TGCGCCAGCAGCTCTACGACAGGCGAACTGTTTTTT. Translation gives CASSSTTGELFF.

The chain combines TRBV28 with TRBJ1-4; possibly TRBD1 for D (5 bases). The V end lost 9 bases, the J end lost 5 bases, and 22 bases lay between the germline ends. This CDR3 has 16 amino acids. Germline V CDR1 and CDR2: MDHEN, SYDVKM. DNA of the CDR3: TGTGCCAGTAACCCTTTAGGGGCGCTGGGGAATGAAAAACTGTTTTTT. Protein: CASNPLGALGNEKLFF.

The chain uses TRBV28 and TRBJ2-7, with a possible D match to TRBD1 (5 bases). CDR1 and CDR2 from the germline V gene are MDHEN and SYDVKM. Trimming removed 7 bases at V and 5 bases at J, with 12 bases between. The CDR3 is made up of 12 amino acids. The CDR3 sequence: CASTTQGHEQYF. The CDR3 region has the DNA TGTGCCAGCACCACTCAGGGCCACGAGCAGTACTTC.

The genes are TRBV27 and TRBJ2-7; 7 bases line up with TRBD1. The CDR3 runs to 15 residues. Germline lookup yields CDR1 MNHEY and CDR2 SMNVEV (reference sequence). Losses at the gene ends were 6 bases for V and 2 bases for J; bases not matched to a gene: 10. The DNA of the CDR3 is TGTGCCAGCAGCGCTCGTCCGGGACAGCCCTACGAGCAGTACTTC. Protein: CASSARPGQPYEQYF.

This clone was detected only a few times. V gene TRBV7-2 combines with J gene TRBJ1-1; D call uncertain. Per the germline V gene, CDR1 is SGHTA and CDR2 is FQGNSA. This CDR3 has 12 amino acids. V lost 1 base and J lost 6, with 6 bases in between. The CDR3 DNA reads as TGTGCCAGCAGCTTAGTAATCCCTGAAGCTTTCTTT. It encodes CASSLVIPEAFF.

This clone has just one count. This chain joins TRBV28 and TRBJ2-7; TRBD1 aligns across 9 bases. This CDR3 contains 12 residues. Germline lookup yields CDR1 MDHEN and CDR2 SYDVKM. V dropped 5 bases and J dropped 9; count of bases not matched to a gene: 5. CDR3 DNA: TGTGCCAGCAGTACAGGGGGCCAGGGGCAGTACTTC. Its translation: CASSTGGQGQYF.

This clone was observed a handful of times. CDR3 sequence reads: CSVRTGSNEKLFF. The CDR3 DNA follows: TGCAGCGTCAGAACAGGGAGTAATGAAAAACTGTTTTTT. The chain combines TRBV29-1 with TRBJ1-4, with D perhaps matching TRBD1 (6 bases). The CDR3 is 13 residues long. The V gene's germline CDR1 is SQVTM and CDR2 ANQGSEA. With 6 bases removed from V and 4 bases from J, the gap between germline ends came to 12 bases.

The chain has TRBV6-6 and TRBJ2-3; D not resolved. In germline, CDR1 is MNHNY, CDR2 SVGAGI (reference sequence). This CDR3 is 15 amino acids long. Trimming removed 2 bases from V and 4 bases from J, with 13 bases in between. The CDR3 DNA follows: TGTGCCAGCAGTTACGACTTCCTGAGCCCAGATACGCAGTATTTT. Its protein is CASSYDFLSPDTQYF.

This clone showed up just once. The chain carries TRBV6-6 and TRBJ1-5, with no clear D. Trimming took 8 bases from V and 6 from J, leaving 11 bases between them. The CDR3 spans 12 residues. Germline-derived CDR1 and CDR2 are MNHNY and SVGAGI (reference sequence). The CDR3 loop is CASAEAPQPQHF. The CDR3 DNA sequence: TGTGCCAGCGCGGAGGCTCCTCAGCCCCAGCATTTT.

The CDR3 is CASSSAAGGPYEQFF. In DNA, the CDR3 is TGTGCCAGCAGCTCCGCCGCGGGGGGGCCTTATGAGCAGTTCTTC. The rearrangement uses TRBV7-3 and TRBJ2-1; TRBD2 aligns across 9 bases. The CDR3 sequence is 15 residues long. J gave up 8 bases and V 4 bases, and 9 bases lay outside the gene matches. Germline assignment: CDR1 SGHTA and CDR2 FQGTGA.